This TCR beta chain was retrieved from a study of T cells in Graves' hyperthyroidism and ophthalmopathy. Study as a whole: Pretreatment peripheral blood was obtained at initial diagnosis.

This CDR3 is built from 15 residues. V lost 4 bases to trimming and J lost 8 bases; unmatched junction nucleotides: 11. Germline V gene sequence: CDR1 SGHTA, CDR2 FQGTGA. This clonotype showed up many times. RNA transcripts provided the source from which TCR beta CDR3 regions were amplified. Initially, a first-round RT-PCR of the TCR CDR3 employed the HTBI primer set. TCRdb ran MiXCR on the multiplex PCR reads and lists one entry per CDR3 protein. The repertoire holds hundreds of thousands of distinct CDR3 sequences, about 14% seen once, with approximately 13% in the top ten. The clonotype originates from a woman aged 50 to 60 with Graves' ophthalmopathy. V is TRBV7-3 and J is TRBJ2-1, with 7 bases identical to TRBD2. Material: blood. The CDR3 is CASSSGTTSLDEQFF. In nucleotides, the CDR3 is TGTGCCAGCAGCTCAGGGACTACGTCCCTCGATGAGCAGTTCTTC.